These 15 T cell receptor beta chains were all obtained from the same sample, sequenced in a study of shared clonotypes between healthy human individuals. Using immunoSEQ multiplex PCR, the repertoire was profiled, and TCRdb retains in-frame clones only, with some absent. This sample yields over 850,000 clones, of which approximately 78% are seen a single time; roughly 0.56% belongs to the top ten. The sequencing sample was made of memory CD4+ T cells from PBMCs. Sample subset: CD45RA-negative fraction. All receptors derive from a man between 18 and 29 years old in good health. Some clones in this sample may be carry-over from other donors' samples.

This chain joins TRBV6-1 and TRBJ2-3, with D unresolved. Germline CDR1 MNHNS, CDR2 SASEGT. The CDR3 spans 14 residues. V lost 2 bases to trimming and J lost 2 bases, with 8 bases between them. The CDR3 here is CASSEFRNTDTQYF. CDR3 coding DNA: TGTGCCAGCAGTGAATTTCGCAACACAGATACGCAGTATTTT.

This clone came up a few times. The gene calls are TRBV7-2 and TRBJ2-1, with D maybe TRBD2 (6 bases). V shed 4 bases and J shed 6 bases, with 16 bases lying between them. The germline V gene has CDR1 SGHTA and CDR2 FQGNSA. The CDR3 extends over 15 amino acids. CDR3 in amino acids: CASSYGPGRGNEQFF. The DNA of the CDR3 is TGTGCCAGCAGCTACGGTCCAGGGCGGGGCAATGAGCAGTTCTTC.

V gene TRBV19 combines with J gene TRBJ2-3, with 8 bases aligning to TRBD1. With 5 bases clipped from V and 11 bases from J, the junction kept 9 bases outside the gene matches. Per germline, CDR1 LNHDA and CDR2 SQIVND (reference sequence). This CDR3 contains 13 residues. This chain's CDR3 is CASSPGTGYRQYF. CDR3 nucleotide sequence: TGTGCCAGTAGTCCCGGGACAGGATACCGGCAGTATTTT.

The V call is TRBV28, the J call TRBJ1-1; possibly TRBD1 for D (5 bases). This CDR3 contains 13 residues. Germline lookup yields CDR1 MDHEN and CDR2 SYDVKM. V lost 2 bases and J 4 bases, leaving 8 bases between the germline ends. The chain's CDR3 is CASSLHRGTEAFF. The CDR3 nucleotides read TGTGCCAGCAGTTTACATAGGGGCACTGAAGCTTTCTTT.

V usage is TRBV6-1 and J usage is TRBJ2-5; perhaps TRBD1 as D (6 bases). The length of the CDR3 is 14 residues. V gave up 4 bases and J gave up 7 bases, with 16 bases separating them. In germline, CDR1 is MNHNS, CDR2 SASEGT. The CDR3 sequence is CASSGDRTSGTQYF. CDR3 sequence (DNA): TGTGCCAGCAGTGGTGACAGGACATCCGGGACCCAGTACTTC.

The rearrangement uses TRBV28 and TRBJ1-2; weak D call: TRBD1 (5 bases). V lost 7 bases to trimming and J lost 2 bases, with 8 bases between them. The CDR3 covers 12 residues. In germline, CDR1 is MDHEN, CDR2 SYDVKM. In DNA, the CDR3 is TGTGCCAGCACACAGGCAAACTATGGCTACACCTTC. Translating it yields CASTQANYGYTF.

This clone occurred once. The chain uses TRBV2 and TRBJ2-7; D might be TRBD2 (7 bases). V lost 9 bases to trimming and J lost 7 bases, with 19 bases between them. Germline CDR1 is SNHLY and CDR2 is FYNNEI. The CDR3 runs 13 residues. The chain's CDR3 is CASKGGGRWEQYF. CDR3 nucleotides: TGTGCCAGTAAAGGGGGAGGGCGGTGGGAGCAGTACTTC.

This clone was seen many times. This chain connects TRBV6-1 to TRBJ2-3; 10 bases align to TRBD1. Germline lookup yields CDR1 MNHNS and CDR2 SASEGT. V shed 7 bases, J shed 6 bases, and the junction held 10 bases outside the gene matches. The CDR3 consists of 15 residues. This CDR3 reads CASTRQGAPTDTQYF. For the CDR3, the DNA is TGTGCCAGCACTCGACAGGGGGCGCCGACCGATACGCAGTATTTT.

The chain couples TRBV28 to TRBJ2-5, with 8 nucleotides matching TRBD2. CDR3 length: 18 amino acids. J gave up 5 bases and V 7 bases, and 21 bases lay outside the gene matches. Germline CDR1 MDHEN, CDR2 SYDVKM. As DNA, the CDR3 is TGTGCCAGCACCCCGGTAGATTTCGAAATAGCGGGAAAGGAGACCCAGTACTTC. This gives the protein CASTPVDFEIAGKETQYF.

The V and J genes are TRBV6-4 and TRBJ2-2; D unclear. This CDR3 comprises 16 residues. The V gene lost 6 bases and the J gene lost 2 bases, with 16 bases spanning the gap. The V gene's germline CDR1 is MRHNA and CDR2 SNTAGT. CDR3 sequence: CASSREVGSNTGELFF. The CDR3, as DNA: TGTGCCAGCAGCCGCGAGGTGGGCAGCAACACCGGGGAGCTGTTTTTT.

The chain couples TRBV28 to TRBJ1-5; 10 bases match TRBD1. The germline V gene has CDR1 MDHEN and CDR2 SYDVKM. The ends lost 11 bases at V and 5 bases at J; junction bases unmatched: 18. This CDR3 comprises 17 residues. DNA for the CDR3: TGTGCCCTGCCGGGCAGGGACAGGGGTTTGAGGCATCAGCCCCAGCATTTT. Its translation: CALPGRDRGLRHQPQHF.

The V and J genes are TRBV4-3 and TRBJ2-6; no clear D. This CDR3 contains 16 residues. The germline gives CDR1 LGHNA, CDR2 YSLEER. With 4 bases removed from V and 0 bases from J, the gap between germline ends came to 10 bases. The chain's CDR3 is CASSPGYHSGANVLTF. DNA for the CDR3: TGCGCCAGCAGCCCCGGATACCACTCTGGGGCCAACGTCCTGACTTTC.

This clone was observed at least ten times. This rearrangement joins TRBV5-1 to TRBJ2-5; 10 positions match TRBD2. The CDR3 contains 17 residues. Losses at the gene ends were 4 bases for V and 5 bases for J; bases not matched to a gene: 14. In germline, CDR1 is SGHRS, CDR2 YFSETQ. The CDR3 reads CASSASGAGGPGETQYF. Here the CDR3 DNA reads TGCGCCAGCAGCGCTAGCGGAGCGGGAGGGCCGGGGGAGACCCAGTACTTC.

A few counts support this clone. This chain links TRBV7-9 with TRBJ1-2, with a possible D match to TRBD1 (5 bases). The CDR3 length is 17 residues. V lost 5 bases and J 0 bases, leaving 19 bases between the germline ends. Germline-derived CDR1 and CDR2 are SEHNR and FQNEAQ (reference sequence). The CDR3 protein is CASSPLPGSGPNYGYTF. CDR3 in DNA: TGTGCCAGCAGCCCGTTACCGGGGTCGGGACCTAACTATGGCTACACCTTC.

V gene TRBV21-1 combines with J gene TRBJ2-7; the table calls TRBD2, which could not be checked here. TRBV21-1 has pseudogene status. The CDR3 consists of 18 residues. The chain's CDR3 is CASSKSHSDASGTYEQYF. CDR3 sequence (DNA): TGTGCCAGCAGCAAATCCCACTCAGACGCTAGCGGTACCTACGAGCAGTACTTC.